One TCR beta chain is described in this entry. What it binds is unknown. These data originate in a study of T-cell reconstitution after alpha-beta-depleted transplantation in children. Study observations and caveats: T-cell counts and diversity were attributed mostly to newly produced T cells one year after transplant.

Germline CDR1 is SGHRS and CDR2 is YFSETQ. The CDR3 totals 16 residues. Trimming took 4 bases from V and 0 from J, leaving 17 bases between them. A TCRbeta library incorporating unique molecular identifiers was prepared. MiXCR, run by TCRdb on the PCR reads, gives a single entry per CDR3 protein. The sample lists about 420,000 distinct CDR3 sequences, about a sixth occurring once. The sample in question was PBMCs, mostly from graft donor cells, obtained 360 days after TCRalphabeta/CD19-depleted stem cell transplant. This receptor was taken from a boy less than two years old who had a stem cell transplant for Wiskott-Aldrich syndrome, so the T cells may come from the graft donor. The chain couples TRBV5-1 to TRBJ2-7, with D uncertain. CDR3 region: CASSPKDGYVSYEQYF. The CDR3 DNA reads as TGCGCCAGCAGCCCTAAGGATGGCTATGTCTCCTACGAGCAGTACTTC. The full variable domain, in which reference TRBV5-1 and TRBJ2-7 provide the parts outside the CDR3, is KAGVTQTPRYLIKTRGQQVTLSCSPISGHRSVSWYQQTPGQGLQFLFEYFSETQRNKGNFPGRFSGRQFSNSRSEMNVSTLELGDSALYLCASSPKDGYVSYEQYFGPGTRLTVT.